This T cell receptor beta chain was identified during a study of OX40 agonist ivuxolimab in advanced cancers. Study summary: Hepatocellular carcinoma, melanoma, renal cell or head and neck cancer affected the dose-escalation patients. Earlier anti-PD-1, anti-PD-L1 or anti-CTLA-4 therapy was permitted; about 44% had received some.

With respect to this clone: The antigen is unknown.

Some clones are missing from TCRdb's copy, which holds only in-frame ones; the method was immunoSEQ multiplex PCR. The table lists around 65,000 clones, 87% of them singletons. Study-wide points: Among expanded peripheral T cells, antigen specificity went undetermined.

The CDR3 length is 16 residues. CDR1 SGHVS and CDR2 FQNEAQ come from the germline V gene. V lost 3 bases, J lost 0 bases, and 12 bases lay in between. The TCR originated in an adult with an advanced solid tumor such as melanoma, head and neck, liver or kidney cancer. This sample comprised CD4+ or CD8+ T cells sorted from blood, obtained in a trial of the OX40 agonist ivuxolimab. The V and J genes are TRBV7-8 and TRBJ1-3; D not certain. The CDR3 bases are TGTGCCAGCAGCTTGGAAAGCCTGGGCTCTGGAAACACCATATATTTT. It specifies CASSLESLGSGNTIYF.